This paragraph covers one T cell receptor (beta chain) sequence. What it binds is unknown. This sample is part of a study of CD8 T cells in ankylosing spondylitis. Study-wide points: For ankylosing spondylitis blood, a TCR beta motif of seven to nine highly homologous variants appeared characteristic.

TCR beta libraries were made by quantitative 5'-RACE with molecular barcodes. Each CDR3 protein gets one entry after TCRdb re-called the 5' RACE reads with MiXCR. This table holds 350,000 to 550,000 distinct CDR3 sequences, roughly a quarter found once. The CDR3 has 16 amino acids. Per germline, CDR1 SNHLY and CDR2 FYNNEI. V gave up 5 bases and J gave up 1 base; unmatched junction bases: 6. The V gene is TRBV2, the J gene TRBJ2-7; 12 nucleotides agree with TRBD2. Sequencing was done on a sample of blood, either unsorted or a sorted T cell fraction (not recorded which). This clonotype was obtained from a male donor with ankylosing spondylitis. This chain's CDR3 is CASSPRTSGTSYEQYF. For the CDR3, the DNA is TGTGCCAGCAGTCCCCGGACTAGCGGGACTTCCTACGAGCAGTACTTC.